These 10 T cell receptor beta chains share one sample of origin, sequenced in a study of blood T cell repertoires in COVID-19. Data came from immunoSEQ multiplex PCR; TCRdb stores just in-frame clones and leaves some out. The sample records approximately 210,000 clones, more than 80% being singletons. Sequenced material: peripheral blood. These receptors originate from a man younger than 45 who had recovered from COVID-19.

This chain connects TRBV6-5 to TRBJ2-7; D may be TRBD1 (6 bases). V was trimmed by 9 bases and J by 2 bases, leaving 11 bases between them. Germline CDR1 MNHEY, CDR2 SVGAGI. The CDR3 loop spans 12 amino acids. In DNA, the CDR3 is TGTGCCAGTGGACAGACTACCTACGAGCAGTACTTC. Residues: CASGQTTYEQYF.

This chain links TRBV4-1 with TRBJ1-2; D call uncertain. Trimming removed 2 bases from V and 5 bases from J, with 9 bases in between. This CDR3 has 13 residues. Looked up from germline, CDR1 is MGHRA and CDR2 is YSYEKL. CDR3 coding DNA: TGCGCCAGCAGCCAATGGGAGGGATATGGCTACACCTTC. Its translation is CASSQWEGYGYTF.

This clone was picked up one time. This sequence joins TRBV18 and TRBJ1-6, with D possibly being TRBD1 (5 bases). Between the trimmed V and J ends, which lost 4 bases and 10 bases, there was a span of 11 bases. This CDR3 contains 13 residues. CDR1 and CDR2 from the germline V gene are KGHSH and LQKENI. The CDR3 spells CASSLAWGSPLHF. DNA for the CDR3: TGTGCCAGCTCACTCGCTTGGGGCTCACCCCTCCACTTT. Supplemented by reference TRBV18 and TRBJ1-6, the full variable domain reads NAGVMQNPRHLVRRRGQEARLRCSPMKGHSHVYWYRQLPEEGLKFMVYLQKENIIDESGMPKERFSAEFPKEGPSILRIQQVVRGDSAAYFCASSLAWGSPLHFGNGTRLTVT.

As to this clone: Distinct nucleotide sequences in the sample also encode this CDR3. The V gene is TRBV11-2, the J gene TRBJ1-5, with no clear D. CDR1 and CDR2 from the germline V gene are SGHAT and FQNNGV. V dropped 0 bases and J dropped 2 bases, with 8 bases sitting between them. This CDR3 is built from 15 residues. The DNA for the CDR3 is TGTGCCAGCAGCTTAGATCGGGGTGGCAATCAGCCCCAGCATTTT. This gives the protein CASSLDRGGNQPQHF. Full variable domain (missing parts from reference TRBV11-2 and TRBJ1-5): EAGVAQSPRYKIIEKRQSVAFWCNPISGHATLYWYQQILGQGPKLLIQFQNNGVVDDSQLPKDRFSAERLKGVDSTLKIQPAKLEDSAVYLCASSLDRGGNQPQHFGDGTRLSIL.

This chain joins TRBV10-1 and TRBJ2-3; D might be TRBD2 (5 bases). The CDR3 has 13 residues. The germline V gene has CDR1 WNHNN and CDR2 SYGVQD (reference sequence). The germline V and J ends were trimmed by 2 bases and 8 bases, with 11 bases remaining between them. The chain's CDR3 is CASSEPEGPTQYF. CDR3 sequence (DNA): TGCGCCAGCAGTGAGCCTGAGGGCCCTACGCAGTATTTT.

The rearrangement uses TRBV6-5 and TRBJ1-1, with D maybe TRBD1 (5 bases). CDR1 is MNHEY and CDR2 is SVGAGI in the germline V gene. The CDR3 runs 14 residues. Trimming cost V 10 bases and J 0 bases, with 15 bases left between them. The CDR3 region has the DNA TGTGCCATCATGTACGGGGGAATGAACACTGAAGCTTTCTTT. Encoded protein: CAIMYGGMNTEAFF.

This chain connects TRBV18 to TRBJ2-7, with 8 positions matching TRBD1. Looked up from germline, CDR1 is KGHSH and CDR2 is LQKENI. Trimming cost V 4 bases and J 1 base; bases outside gene matches: 6. The CDR3 extends over 15 amino acids. The CDR3 here is CASSQGTGPSYEQYF. The CDR3 nucleotides read TGTGCCAGCTCACAGGGGACAGGTCCATCCTACGAGCAGTACTTC.

The rearrangement links TRBV5-4 to TRBJ1-2, with D possibly matching TRBD1 (6 bases). Trimming pared 4 bases from V and 6 bases from J, leaving 25 bases between. Germline assignment: CDR1 SGHNT and CDR2 YYREEE (reference sequence). The CDR3 consists of 17 residues. The CDR3 DNA reads as TGTGCCAGCAGCCCACCTAGAAATGGACAGCCCTCGCATGGCTACACCTTC. This gives the protein CASSPPRNGQPSHGYTF.

This clone was found once. The CDR3 nucleotides are TGTGCCAGTAGTATTAGGGAGTCCGGAGAGACCCAGTACTTC. Amino acid sequence: CASSIRESGETQYF. J is TRBJ2-5 and V is TRBV19, with TRBD2 as a possible D gene (5 bases). The CDR3 is 14 amino acids. V was clipped by 3 bases and J by 4 bases, with 12 bases between them. Per germline, CDR1 LNHDA and CDR2 SQIVND (reference sequence).

V gene TRBV25-1 combines with J gene TRBJ2-5; a possible D gene is TRBD2 (5 bases). The CDR3 is made up of 14 amino acids. Germline-derived CDR1 and CDR2 are MGHDK and SYGVNS. Trimming removed 1 base at V and 6 bases at J, with 12 bases between. CDR3 loop: CASSEFGELKTQYF. The CDR3 nucleotides are TGTGCCAGCAGTGAATTTGGGGAGTTGAAGACCCAGTACTTC.